These 31 T cell receptor beta chains were all obtained from the same sample, sequenced in a study of T-cell reconstitution after alpha-beta-depleted transplantation in children. During its preparation, the TCRbeta library received unique molecular identifiers. TCRdb called the PCR reads again in MiXCR, with one record for every CDR3 protein. The table has some 110,000 distinct CDR3 sequences, 10% seen once; the top ten hold 30% to 35%. The specimen was PBMCs, collected before TCRalphabeta/CD19-depleted stem cell transplant. These receptor sequences come from a boy aged 2 to 10 with acute lymphoblastic leukemia, due to receive a stem cell transplant.

The J gene is TRBJ2-2, the V gene TRBV5-1, with 9 bases fitting TRBD1. Germline assignment: CDR1 SGHRS and CDR2 YFSETQ. Trimming cost V 0 bases and J 4 bases; bases outside gene matches: 13. CDR3 length: 19 residues. The chain's CDR3 is CASSLEVVDGTGFTGELFF. The DNA of the CDR3 is TGCGCCAGCAGCTTGGAGGTCGTAGATGGGACAGGGTTCACCGGGGAGCTGTTTTTT.

This clonotype was observed at least ten times. This chain connects TRBV7-2 to TRBJ2-7; 8 positions match TRBD2. The germline V gene encodes CDR1 SGHTA and CDR2 FQGNSA. This CDR3 is 15 amino acids long. The V segment lost 2 bases and the J segment 1 base; nucleotides outside the gene matches: 4. The CDR3 loop reads CASSLQGLGSYEQYF. DNA for the CDR3: TGTGCCAGCAGCTTACAGGGACTAGGATCCTACGAGCAGTACTTC.

In its sample, this clonotype was seen a few times. The V and J genes are TRBV29-1 and TRBJ2-3, with 14 bases fitting TRBD2. V was pared by 4 bases and J by 4 bases, with 4 bases of the junction left unmatched. This CDR3 is 15 amino acids long. Germline-derived CDR1 and CDR2 are SQVTM and ANQGSEA. The chain's CDR3 is CSVARGLAGADTQYF. CDR3 nucleotide sequence: TGCAGCGTTGCCCGGGGACTAGCGGGAGCAGATACGCAGTATTTT.

The chain recombines TRBV12-3 or TRBV12-4 with TRBJ2-2; the D gene is possibly TRBD2 (6 bases). This CDR3 comprises 14 residues. The ends were cut back, 6 bases at V and 4 bases at J, with 12 bases in the middle. The CDR3 nucleotides are TGTGCCAGCAGCTCTGTGGGGGGCACCGGGGAGCTGTTTTTT. Amino acids: CASSSVGGTGELFF.

CDR3 bases: TGTGCCAGCAGTTTAAGGAGAGTTGTGTTGGGACAGACTGATGAGCAGTTCTTC. Amino acid sequence: CASSLRRVVLGQTDEQFF. The chain carries TRBV28 and TRBJ2-1; 7 bases align to TRBD1. CDR1 and CDR2 (germline): MDHEN, SYDVKM. This CDR3 has 18 amino acids. V gave up 2 bases and J gave up 8 bases; unmatched junction bases: 18.

This clonotype was seen many times. The chain is built from TRBV7-9 and TRBJ2-2; 8 bases agree with TRBD2. J lost 0 bases, V lost 3 bases, and 6 bases had no gene match. Germline V gives CDR1 SEHNR, CDR2 FQNEAQ (reference sequence). The CDR3 is 17 amino acids. The CDR3 sequence: CASSLRLASANTGELFF. DNA for the CDR3: TGTGCCAGCAGCTTGCGACTAGCGAGCGCGAACACCGGGGAGCTGTTTTTT.

The genes are TRBV5-4 and TRBJ2-1, with D tentatively TRBD1 or TRBD2 (6 bases each). This CDR3 contains 15 residues. Per germline, CDR1 SGHNT and CDR2 YYREEE (reference sequence). Trimming took off 0 bases at V and 10 bases at J, with 17 bases between the two ends. The CDR3 DNA reads TGTGCCAGCAGCTTGGGGGGGGCTAGCGATGGAGAGCAGTTCTTC. Its translation is CASSLGGASDGEQFF.

This clonotype was counted only a few times. The gene calls are TRBV29-1 and TRBJ1-1; no definite D call. Per germline, CDR1 SQVTM and CDR2 ANQGSEA. The length of the CDR3 is 12 residues. V was trimmed by 5 bases and J by 1 base, leaving 8 bases between them. The CDR3 coding sequence is TGCAGCGTTCGGAGATCGAACACTGAAGCTTTCTTT. Translating gives CSVRRSNTEAFF.

The sample holds many counts of this clonotype. This chain connects TRBV6-1 to TRBJ2-1; 12 bases align to TRBD2. There are 17 residues in the CDR3. After removal of 6 bases from V and 5 bases from J, the junction contained 11 bases not matched to a gene. Per germline, CDR1 MNHNS and CDR2 SASEGT. DNA of the CDR3: TGTGCCAGCAGGCGTCTGCCCAGACTAGCGGGAGACAATGAGCAGTTCTTC. It codes for CASRRLPRLAGDNEQFF.

This clonotype showed up many times. The J gene is TRBJ2-7, the V gene TRBV5-1; 11 bases fit TRBD2. The CDR3 totals 16 residues. Germline CDR1 is SGHRS and CDR2 is YFSETQ. Trimming removed 4 bases from V and 3 bases from J; junction bases left unmatched: 9. This chain's CDR3 is CASSPGLAANFYEQYF. The CDR3 bases are TGCGCCAGCAGCCCGGGACTAGCGGCCAATTTCTACGAGCAGTACTTC. The entire variable domain, with the rest obtained from reference TRBV5-1 and TRBJ2-7, is as follows: KAGVTQTPRYLIKTRGQQVTLSCSPISGHRSVSWYQQTPGQGLQFLFEYFSETQRNKGNFPGRFSGRQFSNSRSEMNVSTLELGDSALYLCASSPGLAANFYEQYFGPGTRLTVT.

The sample holds a few counts of this clonotype. J is TRBJ2-4 and V is TRBV20-1; D may be TRBD1 or TRBD2 (6 bases each). Between the trimmed V and J ends, which lost 7 bases and 0 bases, there was a span of 16 bases. Germline V CDR1 and CDR2: DFQATT, SNEGSKA (reference sequence). The length of the CDR3 is 15 residues. As DNA, the CDR3 is TGCAGTGTCCCGAGAGGGGGACTAGCCAAAAACATTCAGTACTTC. Protein sequence: CSVPRGGLAKNIQYF.

The chain joins TRBV6-5 to TRBJ2-1; D remains unclear. Germline CDR1 MNHEY, CDR2 SVGAGI. The CDR3 is 14 amino acids. Trimming removed 0 bases at V and 5 bases at J, with 8 bases between. This CDR3 is CASSYSRLNNEQFF. As DNA, the CDR3 is TGTGCCAGCAGTTACTCGAGACTCAACAATGAGCAGTTCTTC.

Note on this clonotype: A much bigger clone sits one base away, suggesting this may be a read error. The conserved final phenylalanine or tryptophan is absent from the CDR3, which likely points to a read error. V is TRBV19 and J is TRBJ2-2; 7 bases line up with TRBD2. V trimming: 3 bases; J trimming: 3 bases; junction bases outside the gene matches: 7. Looked up from germline, CDR1 is LNHDA and CDR2 is SQIVND (reference sequence). The CDR3 consists of 16 residues. The CDR3 DNA reads as TGTGCCAGTAGTATCCGGCGGGAGCCTGACACCGGGGAGCTGTTTTGT. Amino acids: CASSIRREPDTGELFC.

This clonotype showed up many times. CDR3 in DNA: TGCAGCGTTGAATGGGGTGACGGGACAGGGGCTTATGAGCAGTTCTTC. Encoded protein: CSVEWGDGTGAYEQFF. The chain is built from TRBV29-1 and TRBJ2-1; 10 positions agree with TRBD1. This CDR3 has 16 amino acids. V lost 2 bases, J lost 8 bases, and 12 bases stayed unmatched. Germline-derived CDR1 and CDR2 are SQVTM and ANQGSEA.

The chain carries TRBV30 and TRBJ2-2, with 7 nucleotides matching TRBD2. J gave up 0 bases and V 7 bases, and 5 bases lay outside the gene matches. Germline V gene lookup returns CDR1 GTSNPN and CDR2 SVGIG (reference sequence). The length of the CDR3 is 14 residues. This chain's CDR3 is CAYRGLANTGELFF. CDR3 DNA: TGTGCCTACCGAGGACTAGCGAACACCGGGGAGCTGTTTTTT.

This clonotype was detected many times. This chain connects TRBV20-1 to TRBJ2-7, with D perhaps matching TRBD2 (5 bases). The CDR3 is 13 amino acids. Germline V CDR1 and CDR2: DFQATT, SNEGSKA (reference sequence). The V end lost 7 bases, the J end lost 4 bases, and 17 bases lay between the germline ends. CDR3 amino acids: CSVKRQGGYEQYF. In DNA form, the CDR3 reads TGCAGTGTAAAACGGCAAGGAGGATACGAGCAGTACTTC.

As to this clonotype: Germline is not matched at one junction end, which may reflect a read error. The V call is TRBV28, the J call TRBJ1-6; D is uncertain. The CDR3 has 15 amino acids. Germline V CDR1 and CDR2: MDHEN, SYDVKM. CDR3 amino acids: CASSFPNLLNSPLHF. The DNA for the CDR3 is TGTGCCAGCAGTTTCCCCAACCTGTTAAATTCGCCCCTCCACTTT.

This clonotype was observed at least ten times. The CDR3 DNA reads as TGCAGTGCTAGAGATCCAGGGACGGGTGAAGCTTTCTTT. Its translation is CSARDPGTGEAFF. The J gene is TRBJ1-1, the V gene TRBV20-1; tentatively, D is TRBD1 (5 bases). Trimming removed 0 bases at V and 7 bases at J, with 12 bases between. The CDR3 spans 13 residues. Germline V gene lookup returns CDR1 DFQATT and CDR2 SNEGSKA (reference sequence).

The chain recombines TRBV28 with TRBJ2-6, with D tentatively TRBD1 or TRBD2 (5 bases each). The V end lost 5 bases, the J end lost 0 bases, and 23 bases lay between the germline ends. The germline V gene encodes CDR1 MDHEN and CDR2 SYDVKM. The CDR3 sequence is 20 residues long. CDR3 bases: TGTGCCAGCAGTCCCCCTTGGGGCAGAGGAGGTTCCTCTGGGGCCAACGTCCTGACTTTC. Protein product: CASSPPWGRGGSSGANVLTF. Filled out from reference TRBV28 and TRBJ2-6, the complete variable domain reads DVKVTQSSRYLVKRTGEKVFLECVQDMDHENMFWYRQDPGLGLRLIYFSYDVKMKEKGDIPEGYSVSREKKERFSLILESASTNQTSMYLCASSPPWGRGGSSGANVLTFGAGSRLTVL.

V usage is TRBV20-1 and J usage is TRBJ2-1; TRBD2 matches at 9 bases. Germline V lookup: CDR1 DFQATT, CDR2 SNEGSKA (reference sequence). The CDR3 has 18 amino acids. J lost 0 bases, V lost 1 base, and 10 bases had no gene match. The CDR3 DNA follows: TGCAGTGCTAGAGCTGTGGAACTAGCGGGTCCCTCCTACAATGAGCAGTTCTTC. Protein sequence: CSARAVELAGPSYNEQFF.

This clonotype came up a few times. This chain links TRBV9 with TRBJ2-2; 7 nucleotides match TRBD2. Germline CDR1 SGDLS, CDR2 YYNGEE. The CDR3 loop spans 16 amino acids. Trimming removed 0 bases from V and 6 bases from J; junction bases left unmatched: 8. DNA of the CDR3: TGTGCCAGCAGCGTAGATGCCGTTGGGGGGGCCGGGGAGCTGTTTTTT. Residues: CASSVDAVGGAGELFF.

This clonotype has a handful of counts. The chain employs TRBV5-1 and TRBJ2-2, with D possibly matching TRBD2 (6 bases). Trimming removed 7 bases from V and 4 bases from J, with 14 bases in between. The CDR3 contains 14 residues. Germline CDR1 reads SGHRS; CDR2 reads YFSETQ. DNA of the CDR3: TGCGCCAGCCAGCTTGTGGAGGGCACCGGGGAGCTGTTTTTT. Translated, it gives CASQLVEGTGELFF.

The sample holds a few counts of this clonotype. J is TRBJ2-7 and V is TRBV24-1; D unclear. The CDR3 is 15 amino acids. The germline V and J ends were trimmed by 4 bases and 0 bases, with 12 bases remaining between them. The germline gives CDR1 KGHDR, CDR2 SFDVKD. DNA for the CDR3: TGTGCCACCAGTGAAGGTGGGCAGACCTCCTACGAGCAGTACTTC. Translating it yields CATSEGGQTSYEQYF.

A few counts support this clonotype. The CDR3 nucleotides read TGTGCCAGCAGTTACGGACAGGGTTTTAATTCACCCCTCCACTTT. As protein: CASSYGQGFNSPLHF. V and J are TRBV6-5 and TRBJ1-6, with 8 bases identical to TRBD1. The CDR3 totals 15 residues. CDR1 is MNHEY and CDR2 is SVGAGI in the germline V gene. V lost 2 bases and J lost 6; bases outside the gene matches: 3.

The chain combines TRBV3-1 with TRBJ1-2, with 7 bases matching TRBD1. The CDR3 has 15 amino acids. Trimming at V came to 0 bases and at J to 3 bases, leaving 4 bases not matched to a gene. Germline V CDR1 and CDR2: LGHDT, YNNKEL (reference sequence). The CDR3 protein is CASSQEQGPYYGYTF. The CDR3 DNA sequence: TGTGCCAGCAGCCAAGAACAGGGGCCATACTATGGCTACACCTTC.

The chain uses TRBV27 and TRBJ2-7, with 7 positions matching TRBD1. V was clipped by 6 bases and J by 6 bases; unmatched bases: 8. The CDR3 contains 13 residues. The germline V gene encodes CDR1 MNHEY and CDR2 SMNVEV (reference sequence). CDR3 coding DNA: TGTGCCAGCAGCCTCTCCTCAGGGGGCGAGCAGTACTTC. Amino acid sequence: CASSLSSGGEQYF.

The V call is TRBV29-1, the J call TRBJ1-2; 8 nucleotides align to TRBD1. With V trimmed by 3 bases and J by 0 bases, 6 bases remained unmatched. The CDR3 contains 15 residues. CDR1 and CDR2 (germline): SQVTM, ANQGSEA. The CDR3 DNA reads as TGCAGCGTTGAGCTCGGGACAGGAGCTAACTATGGCTACACCTTC. Amino acid sequence: CSVELGTGANYGYTF.

The chain employs TRBV2 and TRBJ1-2; 8 nucleotides agree with TRBD1. This CDR3 region has 12 residues. From germline, CDR1 is SNHLY and CDR2 FYNNEI. V gave up 6 bases and J gave up 4 bases; unmatched junction bases: 1. CDR3 nucleotide sequence: TGTGCCAGCAGCGGACAGGGCTATGGCTACACCTTC. As protein: CASSGQGYGYTF.

The sample holds many counts of this clonotype. This chain uses TRBV12-3 or TRBV12-4 with TRBJ2-3, with D unresolved. V was cut by 6 bases and J by 3 bases, with 7 bases left in between. The CDR3 extends over 12 amino acids. For the CDR3, the DNA is TGTGCCAGCAGCCGTATGACAGATACGCAGTATTTT. Residues: CASSRMTDTQYF.

This clonotype was seen many times. The chain is built from TRBV10-2 and TRBJ2-1; 7 bases line up with TRBD2. V shed 7 bases, J shed 4 bases, and the junction held 10 bases outside the gene matches. Germline V lookup: CDR1 WSHSY, CDR2 SAAADI. There are 15 residues in the CDR3. CDR3 residues: CASMPVSGYYNEQFF. CDR3 nucleotide sequence: TGCGCCAGCATGCCTGTTAGCGGGTATTACAATGAGCAGTTCTTC.

This clonotype was observed a few times. CDR3 nucleotide sequence: TGTGCCAGCAGTTTGTGGGGTAGTAATGAAAAACTGTTTTTT. Protein sequence: CASSLWGSNEKLFF. V and J are TRBV12-3 or TRBV12-4 and TRBJ1-4; no reliable D call. Trimming left V 3 bases short and J 4 bases short, with 9 bases between. CDR3 length: 14 residues.